The entry below gives a single TCR beta chain sequence along with its context. This clonotype was counted only a few times. Its antigen remains unidentified. No base qualities exist here, and no much larger clone lies one base off it. This specimen belongs to a study of naive and memory T cell subsets (dated by TCRdb to about 2017). For the wider study: Sorted naive and memory T cell subsets from peripheral blood were analyzed in the study using a UMI-based, open-source pipeline for TCR alpha and beta sequencing. The functional CMV T cell responses agreed completely with IgG serology results. RNA was DNase-treated and reverse transcribed with TCR constant-region primers, mostly using SuperScript III. Study-level results and caveats: In both CD4 and CD8 cells, going from naive through CM, EM and EMRA, the Gini index went up while Shannon and inverse Simpson diversity went down. After error correction, only a single occurrence was seen for over 95% of naive TCR sequences, so much steeper abundance distributions were produced than in memory subsets. No ground truth was available to validate the repertoire findings for the naive and memory subsets. TCR abundance followed a power law whose exponent differed between naive and memory subsets but was consistent across the three individuals. A few larger clonotypes were present in naive repertoires, particularly the CD8 repertoires, and these clonotypes were possibly memory cells re-expressing CD45RA. Each clonotype was defined as a single alpha or beta chain sequence rather than as a paired alpha/beta receptor. RNA-based TCR counts may be affected by expression changes linked to T cell activation and differentiation.

Separate amplification of TCR alpha and beta chain libraries was performed from the second PCR step onward. To determine each donor's CMV status, fresh PBMCs were stimulated overnight with CMV viral lysate, and IFNgamma production from CD4+ T cells was then assessed. Miltenyi beads were used first to positively select CD4 T cells, and CD8 T cells were then positively selected from the CD4-negative fraction. After staining for CD3, CD4, CD8, CD45RA, CD27 and a live/dead dye, cells were sorted on a BD Aria II into four subsets based on CD45RA and CD27. A few healthy volunteers provided blood, and each donor's sample was split into CD4 and CD8 T cells and then further divided into four differentiation subsets. About 120 ml of peripheral blood was taken from each donor, and PBMC were separated by density-gradient centrifugation on Ficoll-Paque PLUS. Sorted cells were lysed in RLT buffer, after which RNA was extracted using a Qiagen RNeasy kit and stored at -80 degrees C.

The CDR3 contains 14 residues, cysteine and phenylalanine counted. Solely the CDR3 DNA is kept, with 42 bases framed from the first base. V is pared back by 5 bases and J by 6 bases, with 19 bases lying between the germline termini. CDR1 DFQATT and CDR2 SNEGSKA were looked up in the germline V gene (reference sequence). The library relied on UMI-ligation and nested PCR. The beta constant-region primer consisted of an equimolar mixture of two oligonucleotides that together covered TRBC1 and TRBC2. The ligated cDNA went through four rounds of PCR with nested alpha and beta constant-region primers together with the SP2 primer. A single-stranded oligonucleotide bearing the SP2 primer plus a 12-nucleotide UMI was ligated onto the 3' end of the cDNA by T4 RNA ligase 1. The ligation reaction was kept at 16 degrees C for about 18-24 hours. PCR2 was usually performed as a SYBR Green qPCR and halted at a preset threshold so that over-amplification would not occur. All purifications after the first were performed with Agencourt AMPure XP magnetic beads. Library amounts were measured by Qubit and library quality was assessed on a TapeStation, where the main peak was expected at around 650 bp. Pooled libraries were sequenced on an Illumina MiSeq using v2 2x251 paired-end kits, and typically about 0.9-2 million reads were obtained per sample. Each sample's library went into the pool at approximately 4.3 nM, and roughly 5-8% PhiX was added to help with cluster recognition. In the original analysis: V and J genes were assigned to Demultiplexor-processed FASTQ reads by Decombinator through tag matching, with a single base-pair mismatch being allowed. UMIs were used by Collapsinator to correct both sequencing errors and frequency errors arising from PCR heterogeneity. CDR3Translator translated TCRs and extracted CDR3s from the conserved cysteine to the FGXG phenylalanine, flagging non-productive sequences. Gini, Shannon entropy and inverse Simpson indices were calculated on repertoires that had been subsampled to equal numbers of UMI-defined TCRs. Within the linear range, a power law was fitted by maximum likelihood to the distributions of clonotype abundance. When run on a single naive CD8 sample, MIGEC and the pipeline yielded similar UMI counts, similar unique TCR numbers and similar clonal distributions. In one analysis, naive TCRs also found in any memory subset of the same donor were removed from the naive repertoire. Repertoires were searched for some 7,000 CMV-associated CDR3 sequences compiled from VDJdb and a published dataset. TCRdb trimmed public reads at Q25 via fastp, called clones via MiXCR and kept in-frame beta chains. Rows are combined by CDR3 protein, so each entry shows the most common genes and DNA. TCRdb's processing, not the authors' own work, is the source of the V and J calls. This sample lists approximately 90,000 distinct CDR3 sequences; 11% were detected once. More than 0.11% of the sample goes to the ten largest clones.

Sequencing input: naive CD4+ T cells from blood. Reading the label with the study, this specimen's cell subset or site is: naive T cells, CD45RA high CD27+. Here the chain combines TRBV20-1 and TRBJ1-1; no D gene call is confident. The receptor's source is a human donor in good health. The CDR3 sequence is CSAGTPGSVPEAFF. The DNA reads as follows: TGCAGTGCTGGCACCCCCGGGAGTGTGCCTGAAGCTTTCTTT.